What follows is one T cell receptor (beta chain) and its context. This CDR3 is built from 15 residues. Trimming removed 6 bases from V and 5 bases from J; junction bases left unmatched: 13. CDR1 is SGHAT and CDR2 is FQNNGV in the germline V gene. This specimen belongs to a study of control samples from healthy donors and cancer patients. Measured with immunoSEQ multiplex PCR; TCRdb has only the in-frame clones, and not every one. The data hold 90,000 to 120,000 clones, with 82% observed a single time. The rearrangement joins TRBV11-2 to TRBJ2-7; 7 nucleotides align to TRBD2. The material sequenced was blood. The receptor was isolated from a man between 18 and 35 years old in good health. The chain's CDR3 is CASRRTGGRGDEQYV. The CDR3 DNA reads TGTGCCAGCAGACGGACGGGGGGACGGGGGGACGAGCAGTACGTC.